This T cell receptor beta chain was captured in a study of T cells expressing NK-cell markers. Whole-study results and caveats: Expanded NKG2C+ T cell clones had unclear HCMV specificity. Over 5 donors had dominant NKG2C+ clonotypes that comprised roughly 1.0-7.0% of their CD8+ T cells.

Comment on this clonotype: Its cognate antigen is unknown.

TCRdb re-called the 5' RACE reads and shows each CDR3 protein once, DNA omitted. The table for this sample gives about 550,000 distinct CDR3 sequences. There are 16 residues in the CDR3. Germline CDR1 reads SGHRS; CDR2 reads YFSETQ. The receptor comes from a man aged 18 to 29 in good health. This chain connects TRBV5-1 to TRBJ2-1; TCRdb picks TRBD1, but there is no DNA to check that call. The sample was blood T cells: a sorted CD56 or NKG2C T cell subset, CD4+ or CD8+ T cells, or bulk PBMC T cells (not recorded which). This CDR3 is CASSLGTGPSGDEQFF.